This T cell receptor (beta chain) was found in a study of siplizumab effects on memory and regulatory T cells. CDR1 SGHKS and CDR2 YYEKEE come from the germline V gene (reference sequence). V was shortened by 2 bases and J by 0 bases, with 8 bases between the two germline ends. The CDR3 is 15 residues long. Produced via immunoSEQ multiplex PCR; TCRdb's table is partial and in-frame only. The sample consists of 97,000 or so clones, about 94% of them appearing once. The sample taken for sequencing was CD4+ T cells sorted from blood. The genes are TRBV5-5 and TRBJ2-2, with D tentatively TRBD2 (5 bases). This receptor was identified in a human donor in good health. For the CDR3, the DNA is TGTGCCAGCAGCTTACTAGAAACGAACACCGGGGAGCTGTTTTTT. This gives the protein CASSLLETNTGELFF.